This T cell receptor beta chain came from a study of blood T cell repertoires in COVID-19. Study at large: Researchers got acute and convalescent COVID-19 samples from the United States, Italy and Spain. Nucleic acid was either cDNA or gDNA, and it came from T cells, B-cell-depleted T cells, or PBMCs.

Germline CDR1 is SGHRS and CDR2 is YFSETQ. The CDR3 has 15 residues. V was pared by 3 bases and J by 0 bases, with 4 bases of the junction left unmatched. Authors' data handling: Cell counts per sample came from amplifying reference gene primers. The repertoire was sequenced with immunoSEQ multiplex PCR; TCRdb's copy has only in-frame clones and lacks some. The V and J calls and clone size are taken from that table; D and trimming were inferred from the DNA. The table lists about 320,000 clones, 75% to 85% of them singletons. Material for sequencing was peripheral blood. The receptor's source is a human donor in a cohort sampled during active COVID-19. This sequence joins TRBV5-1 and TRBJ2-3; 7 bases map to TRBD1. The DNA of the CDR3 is TGCGCCAGCAGCTCCAGGGGGTTCAGCACAGATACGCAGTATTTT. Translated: CASSSRGFSTDTQYF.